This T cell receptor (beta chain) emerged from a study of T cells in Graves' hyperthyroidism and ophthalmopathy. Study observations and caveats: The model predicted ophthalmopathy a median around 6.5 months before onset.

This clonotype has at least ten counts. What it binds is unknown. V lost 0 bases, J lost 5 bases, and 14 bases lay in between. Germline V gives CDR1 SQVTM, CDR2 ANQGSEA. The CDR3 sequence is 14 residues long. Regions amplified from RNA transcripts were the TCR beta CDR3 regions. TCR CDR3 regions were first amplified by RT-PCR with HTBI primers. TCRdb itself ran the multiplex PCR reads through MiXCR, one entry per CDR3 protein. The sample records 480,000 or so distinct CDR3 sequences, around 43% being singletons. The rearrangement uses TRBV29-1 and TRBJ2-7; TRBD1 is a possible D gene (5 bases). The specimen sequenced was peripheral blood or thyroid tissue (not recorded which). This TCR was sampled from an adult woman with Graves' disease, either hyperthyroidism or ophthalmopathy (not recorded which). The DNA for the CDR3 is TGCAGCGTTGAAGAACGGCAGGGTTATCACGAGCAGTACTTC. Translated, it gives CSVEERQGYHEQYF.